This T cell receptor (beta chain) was sequenced for a study of blood T cell repertoires in COVID-19 (dated by TCRdb to the early 2020s). In the study overall: The collaborator samples originated in the United States, Italy and Spain and spanned the acute and convalescent phases of COVID-19. The material from the prospective study consisted of cDNA or gDNA derived from T cells, B-cell-depleted T cells, or PBMCs. Subjects who had been exposed to COVID-19, were actively infected with it, or had recovered from it provided the deeply sampled blood TCRbeta repertoires that made up the dataset. A freely available public database, intended as a resource for researchers studying the immune response to SARS-CoV-2, is where the repertoires were released. The samples were drawn from two sources: the first 160 participants of the ongoing ImmuneRACE study, and 1,254 subjects contributed by 6 global collaborators. The sample metadata nearly always contained a de-identified subject ID, COVID-19 status, age in years and sex. Where available, HLA class I and class II types were taken from metadata supplied by the sample provider and were not determined by assay-based typing. What the research found in general, with its limitations: The quantity of clinical and demographic metadata differed by source and by participant and was supplied without curation.

There are 16 amino acids in the CDR3, from cysteine to phenylalanine inclusive. Just the 48-base CDR3 DNA is kept, in frame starting at base 1. CDR1 and CDR2 (SGHTA, FQGNSA) derive from the germline V gene. Between the V and J ends, shortened by 1 base and 1 base respectively, the junction contains 11 bases. Turning to this clone: Its binding antigen is unknown. Per-nucleotide qualities are absent, and no much larger clonotype sits a single base away.

Collaborating institutions collected whole blood in K2EDTA tubes following their own protocols. Collaborator samples were shipped for TCRbeta analysis as frozen whole blood, isolated PBMCs, or DNA extracted from either sample type. The immunoSEQ Assay, a bias-controlled multiplex PCR, was used to amplify TCRbeta CDR3 regions from genomic DNA. In the paper's pipeline: Within the assay, amplification of reference gene primers was used to estimate how many nucleated cells each sample contained. To quantify the absolute abundance of each unique TCRbeta CDR3 rearrangement, sequence reads were collapsed and filtered. For each sample, productive Simpson clonality was calculated by taking the square root of Simpson's diversity index across productive rearrangements. Entries here come from immuneACCESS through TCRdb and include only in-frame sequences with V and J called. Some clones fail to appear in such tables; in the studies checked, an unresolved V gene covers under half of the shortfall, and the cause of the remainder is unknown. The V and J calls and the clone size are those of that table, but D and trimming were determined from the DNA. In all, the sample holds under 90,000 clones, and 70% to 85% of those were seen once. Of the sample, 5.7% falls within the top ten clones.

The sequence was obtained from a man aged 45 to 65 with active or convalescent COVID-19. The chain is encoded by TRBV7-2 joined to TRBJ1-5, and possibly TRBD1, on 5 matching bases. Sequencing input: peripheral blood. CDR3 sequence: CASSLEGVVSNQPQHF. In nucleotides, the sequence is TGTGCCAGCAGCTTAGAAGGGGTAGTGAGCAATCAGCCCCAGCATTTT.